The source of this T cell receptor beta chain is a study of blood T cells in healthy people across ages. General observations from the study: TCR beta diversity was tightly associated with the proportion of naive T cells.

V was cut by 0 bases and J by 1 base, with 14 bases left in between. The CDR3 is 16 amino acids. Germline CDR1 is DFQATT and CDR2 is SNEGSKA (reference sequence). The second PCR ran about 6 to 12 cycles with a sample-barcoded 5' primer and J-beta primers. All samples yielded 3 million or more CDR3-containing paired-end reads. MiXCR, applied by TCRdb to the 5' RACE reads, yields one record per CDR3 protein. The data hold some 1.4 million distinct CDR3 sequences, with 40% to 50% observed a single time. The sample, approximately 10 milliliters of peripheral blood, was drawn from each donor. In regard to this clonotype: The antigen is undetermined.

Sequences were obtained from blood. The origin of this receptor is a young woman in good health. The V and J genes are TRBV20-1 and TRBJ2-3; D might be TRBD1 or TRBD2, each matching 6 bases. The CDR3 DNA reads as TGCAGTGCTAGAGATGATATGGGGGGCGGCACAGATACGCAGTATTTT. This codes for CSARDDMGGGTDTQYF.